These T cell receptor beta chains were read from a single sample in a study of cytomegalovirus exposure and HLA in healthy donors. Repertoires were generated with immunoSEQ multiplex PCR, while TCRdb's copy carries only in-frame clones and drops some. Among over 70,000 clones listed, around two thirds were seen once. The specimen sequenced was PBMCs. These receptors all stem from a human donor in good health. Each CDR3 is given with its conserved first and last residue. A D gene is named only where the DNA matches it firmly. Expanded clones are given a class, and other clones once, few, many or no size at all.

V	size	D	length	J	CDR3	DNA
TRBV6-5	few	-	13	TRBJ1-1	CASSRTVYAEAFF	TGTGCCAGCAGTCGGACAGTTTACGCTGAAGCTTTCTTT
TRBV19	-	-	15	TRBJ2-2	CASSIGQLNTGELFF	TGTGCCAGTAGTATTGGGCAGTTGAACACCGGGGAGCTGTTTTTT
TRBV28	-	-	12	TRBJ1-2	CASSPHGYGYTF	TGTGCCAGCAGTCCCCACGGGTATGGCTACACCTTC
TRBV27	-	-	15	TRBJ2-3	CASSSSGHPTDTQYF	TGTGCCAGCAGTTCTTCAGGACACCCCACAGATACGCAGTATTTT
TRBV5-1	-	TRBD2	17	TRBJ2-1	CASSLPRAGGPINEQFF	TGCGCCAGCAGCTTGCCGAGAGCGGGAGGGCCGATTAATGAGCAGTTCTTC
TRBV30	-	-	14	TRBJ1-2	CVWSVTRADYGYTF	TGTGTCTGGAGTGTAACTAGGGCAGACTATGGCTACACCTTC
TRBV25-1	once	TRBD2	15	TRBJ2-3	CASSELGTIGDTQYF	TGTGCCAGCAGTGAATTGGGGACTATAGGGGATACGCAGTATTTT
TRBV2	-	-	15	TRBJ2-5	CASSEETPKGETQYF	TGTGCCAGCAGTGAAGAGACCCCCAAGGGGGAGACCCAGTACTTC
TRBV5-1	-	TRBD1	14	TRBJ1-2	CASRRTGVNYGYTF	TGCGCCAGCAGAAGGACAGGGGTCAACTATGGCTACACCTTC
TRBV2	-	TRBD1	14	TRBJ2-4	CASSFTGQGNIQYF	TGTGCCAGCAGCTTTACGGGACAGGGAAACATTCAGTACTTC
TRBV28	few	-	15	TRBJ1-5	CASSPLSGGGQPQHF	TGTGCCAGCAGTCCCCTCAGTGGGGGCGGGCAGCCCCAGCATTTT
TRBV7-3	-	-	15	TRBJ2-1	CASSPQSHSYNEQFF	TGTGCCAGCAGCCCCCAAAGCCATTCCTACAATGAGCAGTTCTTC